One sample yielded the 6 T cell receptor beta chains listed below, sequenced in a study of CD8 T cells in ankylosing spondylitis. Via MiXCR, TCRdb re-called the 5' RACE reads, giving one row per CDR3 protein. The sample yields hundreds of thousands of distinct CDR3 sequences, less than 10% seen once. Sequencing was carried out using blood, either unsorted or a sorted T cell fraction (not recorded which). All receptors come from a male donor with ankylosing spondylitis or in good health (not recorded which).

This clonotype was recorded at least ten times. V and J are TRBV4-1 and TRBJ2-1; 12 bases align to TRBD2. This CDR3 comprises 16 residues. Germline V lookup: CDR1 MGHRA, CDR2 YSYEKL. V gave up 3 bases and J gave up 8 bases; unmatched junction bases: 8. The CDR3 nucleotides read TGCGCCAGCAGCCAGCCGACTAGCGGGAGATATGATGAGCAGTTCTTC. Amino acids: CASSQPTSGRYDEQFF.

This clonotype was observed at least ten times. This rearrangement joins TRBV5-4 to TRBJ2-3; D may be TRBD1 (6 bases). Trimming took off 4 bases at V and 5 bases at J, with 14 bases between the two ends. The germline gives CDR1 SGHNT, CDR2 YYREEE (reference sequence). The CDR3 runs to 14 residues. The CDR3 nucleotides read TGTGCCAGCAGCGATTTAACAGGGAAAGATACGCAGTATTTT. This translates into CASSDLTGKDTQYF.

This clonotype has at least ten counts. The chain uses TRBV5-1 and TRBJ2-7; TRBD1 agrees at 10 bases. V lost 3 bases, J lost 2 bases, and 2 bases stayed unmatched. The germline V gene has CDR1 SGHRS and CDR2 YFSETQ. The CDR3 sequence is 14 residues long. The CDR3 here is CASSSGTGAYEQYF. The DNA for the CDR3 is TGCGCCAGCAGCTCCGGGACAGGGGCCTACGAGCAGTACTTC.

On this clonotype: This clone may be a read error of a much larger clone one base away. The chain carries TRBV6-1 and TRBJ2-2; perhaps D is TRBD1 or TRBD2 (5 bases each). Germline lookup yields CDR1 MNHNS and CDR2 SASEGT. The CDR3 length is 15 residues. CDR3 nucleotide sequence: TGTGCCAGCAGATTGGGACGCTCGGGCACCGGGGAGCTGATTTTT. Amino acid sequence: CASRLGRSGTGELIF.

This clonotype was detected many times. CDR3 DNA sequence: TGTGCCAGCAGTTTGGGCCTCGGAGAGACCCAGTACTTC. Translating it yields CASSLGLGETQYF. The gene calls are TRBV12-3 or TRBV12-4 and TRBJ2-5; D uncertain. The CDR3 has 13 residues. V shed 3 bases and J shed 4 bases, with 9 bases lying between them.

The chain employs TRBV20-1 and TRBJ2-7; 10 bases are shared with TRBD1. The CDR3 length is 13 residues. With 4 bases clipped from V and 6 bases from J, the junction kept 6 bases outside the gene matches. Germline V lookup: CDR1 DFQATT, CDR2 SNEGSKA (reference sequence). CDR3 DNA sequence: TGCAGTGCTATACGACAGGGGGCGGGCGAGCAGTACTTC. Protein product: CSAIRQGAGEQYF.